These 28 T cell receptor beta chains share one sample of origin, sequenced in a study of blood T cell repertoires in COVID-19. Generated by immunoSEQ multiplex PCR, the TCRdb table keeps only in-frame clones and is missing some. The sample includes approximately 67,000 clones, roughly 82% of them seen just once. The sequencing input was peripheral blood. These receptors originate from a man in his 60s with acute or convalescent COVID-19.

For the CDR3, the DNA is TGCAGCGCCGTCCCCACTGTAGGCTACACCTTC. Protein: CSAVPTVGYTF. This chain uses TRBV29-1 with TRBJ1-2, with no clear D. This CDR3 region has 11 residues. From germline, CDR1 is SQVTM and CDR2 ANQGSEA. Trimming took 7 bases from V and 8 from J, leaving 14 bases between them.

The V gene is TRBV30, the J gene TRBJ1-1; D call uncertain. Germline V CDR1 and CDR2: GTSNPN, SVGIG (reference sequence). The V end lost 5 bases, the J end lost 5 bases, and 9 bases lay between the germline ends. This CDR3 comprises 11 residues. As DNA, the CDR3 is TGTGCCTGGGCGGATAGGACTGAAGCTTTCTTT. It specifies CAWADRTEAFF.

The chain has TRBV14 and TRBJ2-5, with TRBD1 matching over 10 bases. CDR3 size: 16 residues. Germline assignment: CDR1 SGHDN and CDR2 FVKESK. V trimming: 7 bases; J trimming: 4 bases; junction bases outside the gene matches: 12. The CDR3 loop is CASTRTGTGEGETQYF. CDR3 in DNA: TGTGCCAGCACTCGAACCGGGACAGGGGAAGGAGAGACCCAGTACTTC. Complete variable domain (other parts from reference TRBV14 and TRBJ2-5): EAGVTQFPSHSVIEKGQTVTLRCDPISGHDNLYWYRRVMGKEIKFLLHFVKESKQDESGMPNNRFLAERTGGTYSTLKVQPAELEDSGVYFCASTRTGTGEGETQYFGPGTRLLVL.

The chain combines TRBV30 with TRBJ1-5; D unclear. The CDR3 covers 11 residues. The germline gives CDR1 GTSNPN, CDR2 SVGIG (reference sequence). V was pared by 0 bases and J by 12 bases, with 9 bases between. Here the CDR3 reads CAWSVTGLQHF. The CDR3 DNA reads as TGTGCCTGGAGTGTAACCGGACTCCAGCATTTT. Combining the CDR3 with reference TRBV30 and TRBJ1-5 gives the whole variable domain SQTIHQWPATLVQPVGSPLSLECTVEGTSNPNLYWYRQAAGRGLQLLFYSVGIGQISSEVPQNLSASRPQDRQFILSSKKLLLSDSGFYLCAWSVTGLQHFGDGTRLSIL.

The rearrangement joins TRBV11-3 to TRBJ2-1, with TRBD1 as a possible D gene (5 bases). CDR1 and CDR2 from the germline V gene are SGHNT and YENEEA. There are 16 residues in the CDR3. Trimming cost V 3 bases and J 6 bases, with 18 bases left between them. CDR3 sequence reads: CASSLFGSGRGNEQFF. CDR3 DNA: TGTGCCAGCAGCTTGTTCGGTTCAGGGCGAGGCAATGAGCAGTTCTTC. Using reference TRBV11-3 and TRBJ2-1 for the parts outside the CDR3, the full variable domain is EAGVVQSPRYKIIEKKQPVAFWCNPISGHNTLYWYLQNLGQGPELLIRYENEEAVDDSQLPKDRFSAERLKGVDSTLKIQPAELGDSAVYLCASSLFGSGRGNEQFFGPGTRLTVL.

CDR3 amino acids: CASRRTGDSYGYTF. CDR3 in DNA: TGTGCCAGCAGACGGACAGGAGACTCCTATGGCTACACCTTC. The chain has TRBV7-2 and TRBJ1-2; TRBD1 matches at 7 bases. The CDR3 sequence is 14 residues long. Germline lookup yields CDR1 SGHTA and CDR2 FQGNSA. J was trimmed by 4 bases and V by 6 bases; bases with no gene match: 8.

The J gene is TRBJ2-7, the V gene TRBV6-5, with D perhaps TRBD2 (5 bases). The germline gives CDR1 MNHEY, CDR2 SVGAGI. The CDR3 is made up of 13 amino acids. V lost 1 base to trimming and J lost 3 bases, with 7 bases between them. The DNA of the CDR3 is TGTGCCAGCAGTTACTACCGGGACTACGAGCAGTACTTC. Its protein product is CASSYYRDYEQYF.

This chain joins TRBV19 and TRBJ1-2; 7 bases align to TRBD1. The CDR3 length is 16 residues. Losses at the gene ends were 5 bases for V and 0 bases for J; bases not matched to a gene: 9. Germline V gene sequence: CDR1 LNHDA, CDR2 SQIVND (reference sequence). CDR3 nucleotide sequence: TGTGCCAGTAGTCTTCCCAGGACAGGCCCTAACTATGGCTACACCTTC. This sequence encodes CASSLPRTGPNYGYTF.

The sample holds one count of this clone. The rearrangement uses TRBV24-1 and TRBJ1-2, with D perhaps TRBD1 (6 bases). CDR1 and CDR2 (germline): KGHDR, SFDVKD. V lost 5 bases and J 6 bases, leaving 18 bases between the germline ends. The CDR3 is 15 amino acids. CDR3: CATSGGSRGLDGYTF. Here the CDR3 DNA reads TGTGCCACCAGTGGAGGTAGCAGGGGCCTGGATGGCTACACCTTC.

The V and J genes are TRBV10-3 and TRBJ2-7, with D perhaps TRBD2 (5 bases). The CDR3 runs 12 residues. In germline, CDR1 is ENHRY, CDR2 SYGVKD. Trimming pared 9 bases from V and 2 bases from J, leaving 11 bases between. CDR3 sequence: CAIAAATYEQYF. CDR3 sequence (DNA): TGTGCCATAGCGGCGGCGACCTACGAGCAGTACTTC.

This chain links TRBV30 with TRBJ2-7; TRBD2 agrees at 14 bases. J was trimmed by 4 bases and V by 4 bases; bases with no gene match: 18. The CDR3 is 19 residues long. From germline, CDR1 is GTSNPN and CDR2 SVGIG (reference sequence). Here the CDR3 reads CAWIRPLGLAGALTYEQYF. In DNA form, the CDR3 reads TGTGCCTGGATTAGACCCTTGGGACTAGCGGGGGCACTAACATACGAGCAGTACTTC. Looking up the rest from reference TRBV30 and TRBJ2-7 gives the full variable domain: SQTIHQWPATLVQPVGSPLSLECTVEGTSNPNLYWYRQAAGRGLQLLFYSVGIGQISSEVPQNLSASRPQDRQFILSSKKLLLSDSGFYLCAWIRPLGLAGALTYEQYFGPGTRLTVT.

The chain links TRBV3-1 (or the pseudogene TRBV3-2) to TRBJ1-2; 7 bases align to TRBD1. In germline, CDR1 is LGHDT, CDR2 YNNKEL (reference sequence). The CDR3 loop spans 13 amino acids. Germline trimming cut 1 base from V and 8 bases from J; bases unmatched to any gene: 4. CDR3 coding DNA: TGTGCCAGCAGCCAAGGACAGGGTGGCGGCTACACCTTC. It yields the protein CASSQGQGGGYTF.

With regard to this clone: The junction departs from germline at one end; a sequencing error may be responsible. The chain couples TRBV6-5 to TRBJ1-1; D is possibly TRBD1 (5 bases). The CDR3 spans 14 residues. Germline CDR1 is MNHEY and CDR2 is SVGAGI. CDR3: CASRLTEMNPEAFF. The DNA of the CDR3 is TGTGCCAGCAGACTGACAGAGATGAACCCTGAAGCTTTCTTT.

This clone was seen just once. The rearrangement joins TRBV18 to TRBJ2-5; 7 bases fit TRBD2. CDR1 and CDR2 (germline): KGHSH, LQKENI. The CDR3 covers 16 residues. Germline trimming cut 2 bases from V and 3 bases from J; bases unmatched to any gene: 9. CDR3 nucleotide sequence: TGTGCCAGCTCACCAGGGTTCGGGGGGAGAAAAGAGACCCAGTACTTC. Translating gives CASSPGFGGRKETQYF.

The V call is TRBV24-1, the J call TRBJ1-1; tentative D call: TRBD1 (6 bases). This CDR3 is built from 16 residues. Germline lookup yields CDR1 KGHDR and CDR2 SFDVKD. V lost 5 bases to trimming and J lost 0 bases, with 15 bases between them. The CDR3 DNA sequence: TGTGCCACCAGTGGGGGGCAATATGCTATGAACACTGAAGCTTTCTTT. It specifies CATSGGQYAMNTEAFF.

V gene TRBV5-4 combines with J gene TRBJ1-1, with 8 bases identical to TRBD1. Losses at the gene ends were 1 base for V and 4 bases for J; bases not matched to a gene: 12. Germline V lookup: CDR1 SGHNT, CDR2 YYREEE (reference sequence). The CDR3 has 17 residues. The CDR3 nucleotides read TGTGCCAGCAGCTTGTCGCAGGGGGCGCGTCTTCTCACTGAAGCTTTCTTT. Translating it yields CASSLSQGARLLTEAFF.

On this clone: The junction departs from the called germline gene at one end, perhaps through a read error. The chain recombines TRBV5-6 with TRBJ2-6; D ambiguous. This CDR3 region has 16 residues. CDR1 SGHDT and CDR2 YYEEEE come from the germline V gene. This chain's CDR3 is CASSLAVTSGANVLTF. The CDR3 coding sequence is TGTGCCAGCAGTTTGGCCGTGACTTCTGGGGCCAACGTCCTGACTTTC.

The genes are TRBV14 and TRBJ2-7; D remains ambiguous. There are 16 residues in the CDR3. The germline V and J ends were trimmed by 0 bases and 0 bases, with 12 bases remaining between them. Germline CDR1 is SGHDN and CDR2 is FVKESK. The CDR3 DNA is TGTGCCAGCAGCCAAGACGAGAGGTTGGGCTCCTACGAGCAGTACTTC. Its protein product is CASSQDERLGSYEQYF.

The chain links TRBV6-1 to TRBJ1-2; possible D gene TRBD1, 6 bases. Trimming removed 4 bases at V and 0 bases at J, with 15 bases between. This CDR3 contains 16 residues. CDR1 and CDR2 (germline): MNHNS, SASEGT. CDR3: CASSGSGVYSNYGYTF. The CDR3 coding sequence is TGTGCCAGCAGTGGATCAGGGGTTTATTCTAACTATGGCTACACCTTC.

V usage is TRBV4-3 and J usage is TRBJ1-4, with TRBD1 matching 8 bases. This CDR3 has 15 residues. The V gene's germline CDR1 is LGHNA and CDR2 YSLEER. V shed 5 bases, J shed 2 bases, and the junction held 4 bases outside the gene matches. CDR3 sequence reads: CASSASGGTNEKLFF. The CDR3 coding sequence is TGCGCCAGCAGCGCCTCAGGGGGCACTAATGAAAAACTGTTTTTT.

V is TRBV6-5 and J is TRBJ2-3; 9 bases agree with TRBD2. The CDR3 length is 13 residues. With 7 bases clipped from V and 1 base from J, the junction kept 0 bases outside the gene matches. The germline gives CDR1 MNHEY, CDR2 SVGAGI. DNA for the CDR3: TGTGCCAGCATAGCGGGGGGCACAGATACGCAGTATTTT. Residues: CASIAGGTDTQYF.

The chain couples TRBV7-8 to TRBJ2-1; 10 bases agree with TRBD2. With V trimmed by 3 bases and J by 5 bases, 1 base remained unmatched. This CDR3 comprises 14 residues. From germline, CDR1 is SGHVS and CDR2 FQNEAQ. The CDR3 nucleotides are TGTGCCAGCAGCTTTCTAGCGGGGGACAATGAGCAGTTCTTC. It encodes CASSFLAGDNEQFF.

As for this clone: At one end the junction does not follow the germline gene, possibly because of a read error. This chain joins TRBV29-1 and TRBJ2-1; TRBD2 matches at 10 bases. The CDR3 totals 13 residues. Per the germline V gene, CDR1 is SQVTM and CDR2 is ANQGSEA. For the CDR3, the DNA is TGCAGCGTCGAAGCGGGGGGGTACAATGAGCAGTTCTTC. Its protein is CSVEAGGYNEQFF.

The chain joins TRBV5-4 to TRBJ2-1, with D possibly TRBD2 on 7 matching bases. V lost 6 bases, J lost 5 bases, and 18 bases lay in between. The CDR3 length is 15 residues. Per the germline V gene, CDR1 is SGHNT and CDR2 is YYREEE (reference sequence). The CDR3 nucleotides are TGTGCCAGCACCTGGGGGGGGCTACCAGACAATGAGCAGTTCTTC. This codes for CASTWGGLPDNEQFF.

The chain carries TRBV6-5 and TRBJ1-1, with D possibly being TRBD1 (5 bases). V lost 8 bases to trimming and J lost 6 bases, with 16 bases between them. Looked up from germline, CDR1 is MNHEY and CDR2 is SVGAGI. This CDR3 comprises 13 residues. This chain's CDR3 is CASGRGITAEAFF. The CDR3 DNA is TGTGCCAGCGGGCGGGGGATTACGGCTGAAGCTTTCTTT.

The chain links TRBV30 to TRBJ1-2; TRBD1 matches at 8 bases. Per germline, CDR1 GTSNPN and CDR2 SVGIG (reference sequence). J gave up 5 bases and V 2 bases, and 13 bases lay outside the gene matches. CDR3 length equals 16 residues. CDR3: CAWSKWDRPWDYGYTF. CDR3 in DNA: TGTGCCTGGAGTAAATGGGACAGGCCCTGGGATTATGGCTACACCTTC.

The chain has TRBV4-3 and TRBJ1-6; tentatively, D is TRBD1 (6 bases). V was cut by 5 bases and J by 10 bases, with 12 bases left in between. The CDR3 covers 13 residues. From germline, CDR1 is LGHNA and CDR2 YSLEER. The CDR3 sequence is CASSYTGRSPLHF. CDR3 DNA sequence: TGCGCCAGCAGCTATACAGGGCGGTCACCCCTCCACTTT.

Notes on this clone: Given the absence of the conserved phenylalanine or tryptophan at the CDR3 end, a read error is likely. No DNA is shown, since the ends of the CDR3 on it are uncertain; the CDR3 is the one TCRdb lists. The chain recombines TRBV20-1 with TRBJ2-3; TRBD1 is taken as the D call from the table, unchecked against the DNA. Germline assignment: CDR1 DFQATT and CDR2 SNEGSKA (reference sequence). Counting both end residues, the CDR3 totals 9 amino acids. CDR3 region: CSASGTGAI.